The rows below give T cell receptor beta chains drawn from one sample of a study of tumor-infiltrating lymphocytes in primary liver carcinoma. Via MiXCR, TCRdb re-called the multiplex PCR reads, giving one row per CDR3 protein. The table includes about 320,000 distinct CDR3 sequences, over 55% detected once. Specimen: peripheral blood. The receptor set was obtained from a man in his forties or fifties with primary liver carcinoma and hepatitis B virus infection. CDR3s include the opening cysteine and the closing phenylalanine or tryptophan.

v_call cdr3_aa
TRBV6-1 CASNESSWSADTQYF
TRBV19 CASSFRTRTDTQYF
TRBV2 CASRKGQTYEQYF
TRBV11-2 CASRANEDADSPLHF
TRBV25-1 CASSEIWGEAFF
TRBV6-4 CASSDIRTSGNSYNEQFF
TRBV10-3 CAIRSASGTSSYEQYF
TRBV6-5 CASSYSPAKNIQYF
TRBV20-1 CSASGRDYEQYF
TRBV6-1 CASSNWFGSYEQYF
TRBV11-1 CASSFRQKSTGKLFF
TRBV28 CASSPRWGAKNIQYF
TRBV5-1 CASSPSWTPQETLYF
TRBV30 CAWSTGGDYEQYF
TRBV5-5 CASSFRQGISSGANVLTF
TRBV12-5 CASGFYTGELFF
TRBV28 CATQRAGGKYNEQFF
TRBV6-5 CASIDRRTGELFF
TRBV2 CASRGVAGGYERFF
TRBV18 CASSLGQDNEQFF
TRBV7-2 CASSPAREQYF
TRBV6-1 CASSEDRGYNKQFF
TRBV28 CASSLGGHSGTEKLFF
TRBV29-1 CSAAPSIDTQYF
TRBV5-1 CASSPAGLGNQPQHF
TRBV6-1 CASRDGASRADQPQHF
TRBV6-5 CASFSPVQAYNEQFF
TRBV7-8 CASSPHKGGCYTF
TRBV6-2/TRBV6-3 CTSTSSQSQGHCNEQFF
TRBV13 CASSSRDRGLRTGELFF
TRBV6-2/TRBV6-3 CASSQFQGAVQSQHF
TRBV5-4 CASSLETGHGYTF
TRBV5-4 CASSLALSGSRYNEQFF
TRBV12-1 CASSSDRESYEQYF
TRBV24-1 CAASDPDMSSYNEQFF
TRBV6-2/TRBV6-3 CASSYPPGYQETQYF
TRBV29-1 CSCAGGSDTQYF
TRBV14 CASSQVSRGFYEQYF
TRBV11-2 CASSPCSIQVTGRETQYF
TRBV24-1 CATGGPGGNQPQHF
TRBV29-1 CSTLLGTEQYF